Below, 17 T cell receptor delta chains from the same sample are listed, as sequenced in a study of gamma-delta chains in newborns, infants, children. TCRdb redid clone calling on the reads using CATT. The table has around 4,500 delta-chain clones, approximately 5% seen once. The specimen sequenced was blood. The receptors shown here come from a child who was a newborn, infant or young child, either healthy, febrile or measles-vaccinated (not recorded which).

As concerns this clone: Only one base separates this from a far larger clonotype, so it likely reflects a read error. This chain uses TRDV2 with TRDJ2, with TRDD3 identical over 8 bases. The trim removed 3 bases at V and 3 bases at J, leaving 2 bases unmatched. Germline values: CDR1 GEAIGNYY, CDR2 EKD. This CDR3 has 14 residues. The CDR3 protein is CACDSWGMTAQLFF. CDR3 coding DNA: TGTGCCTGTGACTCCTGGGGGATGACAGCACAACTCTTCTTT.

This clone was seen more than once but under ten times. In nucleotides, the CDR3 is TGTGCTCTTGGGGAACGAGTTGGAGAGGGCGATAAACTCATCTTT. This translates into CALGERVGEGDKLIF. V is TRDV1 and J is TRDJ1; D is undetermined. The CDR3 loop spans 15 amino acids. Per the germline V gene, CDR1 is TSWWSYY and CDR2 is QGS. Trimming cost V 1 base and J 4 bases, with 13 bases left between them.

This clone was seen a few times. Other nucleotide sequences from this sample produce the same CDR3. CDR3 sequence reads: CACDTVLGSWDTRQMFF. The CDR3 nucleotides read TGTGCCTGTGACACTGTACTGGGCTCCTGGGACACCCGACAGATGTTTTTC. V gene TRDV2 combines with J gene TRDJ3; a weak D match, TRDD3 (6 bases). V lost 1 base, J lost 0 bases, and 9 bases lay in between. The germline gives CDR1 GEAIGNYY, CDR2 EKD. CDR3 size: 17 residues.

The chain uses TRDV1 and TRDJ1, with 7 bases matching TRDD3. The J gene, left out of TCRdb, was set here by checking the DNA against germline. The CDR3 sequence is 17 residues long. Losses at the gene ends were 4 bases for V and 4 bases for J; bases not matched to a gene: 15. The germline CDR1 and CDR2 sequences are TSWWSYY and QGS. CDR3 loop: CALGGGSCGDRIDKLIF. The DNA for the CDR3 is TGTGCTCTTGGGGGGGGTTCCTGCGGGGATAGAATCGATAAACTCATCTTT.

This clone was observed a handful of times. CDR3 bases: TGTGCTCTTGTTCTAACTGGGGGATACCTCGATAAACTCATCTTT. It codes for CALVLTGGYLDKLIF. The rearrangement links TRDV1 to TRDJ1; 12 bases are a match to TRDD3. Losses at the gene ends were 7 bases for V and 4 bases for J; bases not matched to a gene: 7. The germline CDR1 and CDR2 sequences are TSWWSYY and QGS. The CDR3 loop spans 15 amino acids.

The gene calls are TRDV2 and TRDJ3; 12 bases are a match to TRDD3. The CDR3 sequence is 19 residues long. Trimming took 3 bases from V and 0 from J; bases not matched to a gene: 5. The germline gives CDR1 GEAIGNYY, CDR2 EKD. As DNA, the CDR3 is TGTGCCTGTGACTACTGGGGGATACAAAGCTCCTGGGACACCCGACAGATGTTTTTC. The encoded protein is CACDYWGIQSSWDTRQMFF.

By sample fraction, this clone is medium-sized. The CDR3 loop is CACDTAGYWDTRQMFF. CDR3 coding DNA: TGTGCCTGTGACACCGCGGGATACTGGGACACCCGACAGATGTTTTTC. The J gene is TRDJ3, the V gene TRDV2; the D gene is possibly TRDD3 (6 bases). This CDR3 is built from 16 residues. Per the germline V gene, CDR1 is GEAIGNYY and CDR2 is EKD. V lost 0 bases, J lost 3 bases, and 8 bases lay in between.

J is TRDJ1 and V is TRDV2; no clear D gene. The V and J ends lost 3 bases and 0 bases respectively, with 19 bases between them. CDR1 and CDR2 (germline): GEAIGNYY, EKD. The CDR3 is 17 amino acids. The CDR3 is CACDVLGGVSYTDKLIF. CDR3 nucleotides: TGTGCCTGTGACGTTCTTGGAGGGGTTAGTTACACCGATAAACTCATCTTT.

On this clone: Germline is not matched at one junction end, which may reflect a read error. Other DNA sequences in the sample encode the same CDR3. The chain uses TRDV2 and TRDJ3; maybe TRDD3 (6 bases). The V gene's germline CDR1 is GEAIGNYY and CDR2 EKD. This CDR3 is 18 amino acids long. The CDR3 DNA reads as TGCGCCTGTGACACCGGGGATCCGTTCTCCTGGGACACCCGACAGATGTTTTTC. Translated, it gives CACDTGDPFSWDTRQMFF.

The sample holds a few counts of this clone. A much larger clonotype is one base distant, so this may be a read error. This chain connects TRDV2 to TRDJ2; a weak D match, TRDD3 (6 bases). The CDR3 sequence is 15 residues long. Trimming took 2 bases from V and 6 from J, leaving 15 bases between them. The germline gives CDR1 GEAIGNYY, CDR2 EKD. The CDR3 here is CACDILGACSAQLFF. CDR3 DNA: TGTGCCTGTGACATCTTGGGGGCCTGCTCAGCACAACTCTTCTTT.

No V segment was called; the J segment is TRDJ1; TRDD3 reflects the table's D call only, with no check against the DNA. The CDR3 extends over 22 amino acids. This CDR3 is CALGEQFLLELLDYILTDNLIF. Here the CDR3 DNA reads TGTGCTCTTGGGGAACAATTCCTACTAGAACTGTTGGATTACATACTCACCGATAACCTCATCTTT.

By sample fraction, this clone is medium-sized. Other DNA sequences in this specimen translate into the identical CDR3. The chain is built from TRDV2 and TRDJ1; 10 positions agree with TRDD3. The germline gives CDR1 GEAIGNYY, CDR2 EKD. The junction had 1 base not matched to a gene; V was cut back by 2 bases and J by 2 bases. The CDR3 spans 14 residues. As DNA, the CDR3 is TGTGCCTGTGACAAACTGGGGGATACCGATAAACTCATCTTT. Its translation: CACDKLGDTDKLIF.

For this clone: This specimen includes other DNA sequences encoding the same CDR3. The chain carries TRDV2 and TRDJ3; D is perhaps TRDD3 (5 bases). Germline values: CDR1 GEAIGNYY, CDR2 EKD. V lost 0 bases, J lost 0 bases, and 11 bases lay in between. The CDR3 is 18 amino acids. CDR3 amino acids: CACDTAGRSSWDTRQMFF. In DNA form, the CDR3 reads TGTGCCTGTGACACCGCTGGGAGGAGCTCCTGGGACACCCGACAGATGTTTTTC.

This clone appeared a few times. The chain couples TRDV2 to TRDJ3; 11 bases match TRDD3. This CDR3 has 20 residues. Germline values: CDR1 GEAIGNYY, CDR2 EKD. V was clipped by 0 bases and J by 1 base; unmatched bases: 7. CDR3: CACDTGWGIRGSWDTRQMFF. The CDR3 DNA reads TGTGCCTGTGACACCGGATGGGGGATACGGGGGTCCTGGGACACCCGACAGATGTTTTTC.

The chain joins TRDV2 to TRDJ1; 7 positions agree with TRDD3. The CDR3 length is 19 residues. Germline V CDR1 and CDR2: GEAIGNYY, EKD. Trimming at V came to 0 bases and at J to 2 bases, leaving 17 bases not matched to a gene. CDR3 loop: CACDTVGPYWGSPTDKLIF. Written as DNA, the CDR3 is TGTGCCTGTGACACCGTCGGTCCTTACTGGGGATCGCCAACCGATAAACTCATCTTT.

The chain recombines TRDV2 with TRDJ3, with TRDD3 identical over 9 bases. Trimming cost V 3 bases and J 0 bases; bases outside gene matches: 14. The germline CDR1 and CDR2 sequences are GEAIGNYY and EKD. This CDR3 has 21 residues. The CDR3 nucleotides read TGTGCCTGTGACCGTCCAGTACTGGGGGAGTCGAGCTCCTGGGACACCCGACAGATGTTTTTC. Its protein product is CACDRPVLGESSSWDTRQMFF.

The J segment is TRDJ2; no V gene was assigned; TRDD3, the D gene given by the table, was not confirmed from the DNA. The CDR3 contains 15 residues. CDR3 in DNA: TGTGCCTGTGCCACACTGGGGGTCCTTCTATCACACCTCTTCTTT. This codes for CACATLGVLLSHLFF.